A few counts support the clone carrying this T cell receptor beta chain. A template switching step contributed a universal primer site, while unique molecular identifiers were present in the cDNA. TCRdb itself ran the 5' RACE reads through MiXCR, one entry per CDR3 protein. Of approximately 220,000 distinct CDR3 sequences in the sample, around 6.8% were seen once. Trimming took 0 bases from V and 0 from J; bases not matched to a gene: 9. This CDR3 has 19 amino acids. CDR1 and CDR2 from the germline V gene are SGDLS and YYNGEE. The sample comes from a study of identical twins. These data were also reused for a study on yellow fever vaccine responses in identical twins.

Sequenced: memory (CD45RO+) T cells sorted from blood. This receptor was identified in a woman younger than 35 in good health. V and J are TRBV9 and TRBJ2-6; 7 positions match TRBD1. CDR3 bases: TGTGCCAGCAGCGTAGCTAGAGGACAGGACTCCTCTGGGGCCAACGTCCTGACTTTC. Its protein is CASSVARGQDSSGANVLTF.